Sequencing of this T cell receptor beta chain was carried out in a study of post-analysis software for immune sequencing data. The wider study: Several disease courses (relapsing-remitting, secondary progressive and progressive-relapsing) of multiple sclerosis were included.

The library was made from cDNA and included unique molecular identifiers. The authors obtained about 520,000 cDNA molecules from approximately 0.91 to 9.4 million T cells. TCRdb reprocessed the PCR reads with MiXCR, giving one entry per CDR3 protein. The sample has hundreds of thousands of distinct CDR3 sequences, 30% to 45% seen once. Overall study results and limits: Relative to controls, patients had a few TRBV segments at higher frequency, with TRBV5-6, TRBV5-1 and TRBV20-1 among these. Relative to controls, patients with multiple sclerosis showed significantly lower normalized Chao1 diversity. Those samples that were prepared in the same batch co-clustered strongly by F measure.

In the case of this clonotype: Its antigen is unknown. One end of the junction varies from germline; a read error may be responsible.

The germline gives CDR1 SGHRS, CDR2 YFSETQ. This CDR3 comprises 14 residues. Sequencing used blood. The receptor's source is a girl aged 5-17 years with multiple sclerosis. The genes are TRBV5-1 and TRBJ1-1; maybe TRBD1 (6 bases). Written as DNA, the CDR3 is TGCGCCAGCAGCTGGGCAGGGGCTCCCACTGAGGCTTTCTTT. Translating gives CASSWAGAPTEAFF.